This is a list of T cell receptor beta chains from one sample in a study of T-cell memory formation after mild COVID-19. TCRdb used MiXCR to reprocess the 5' RACE reads, holding one entry per CDR3 protein. The sample yields roughly 400,000 distinct CDR3 sequences, roughly 18% seen once. Material: PBMCs or a T cell subset sorted from them (not recorded which). The receptors shown here come from a man aged 18 to 29 who had mild COVID-19 (a few samples of this study predate the infection). Cell type and time point are not known. Both conserved end residues are part of each CDR3. A D gene is named only where the DNA matches it firmly. A clone size is listed for some rows: how often the clone was seen (once, few, many), or a class if it is expanded.

>.|few|TRBJ2-3|TRBV24-1
TGTGCCACCAGTGTGAATAAGGGTACAGATACGCAGTATTTT
CATSVNKGTDTQYF
>.|.|TRBJ1-1|TRBV15
TGTGCCACCAGCGGGGGGACAAGTGGCACTGAAGCTTTCTTT
CATSGGTSGTEAFF
>.|.|TRBJ2-6|TRBV6-2/TRBV6-3
TGTGCCAGCAGCCGCCCCTTTGGGGGGCACTCTGGGGCCAACGTCCTGACTTTC
CASSRPFGGHSGANVLTF
>.|few|TRBJ1-2|TRBV30
TGTGCCTGGAGTGTACGAACAGGGACCGGCTACACCTTC
CAWSVRTGTGYTF
>.|.|TRBJ2-7|TRBV5-1
TGCGCCAGCAGCTTGGCCGGCGGGGCCACTTACGAGCAGTACTTC
CASSLAGGATYEQYF
>TRBD2|few|TRBJ2-1|TRBV28
TGTGCCAGCTCCGGGACCGGCAACCGGGGGGGTTACAATGAGCAGTTCTTC
CASSGTGNRGGYNEQFF
>TRBD2|few|TRBJ2-1|TRBV10-2
TGCGCCAGCACTAGCGGGGAGTACAATGAGCAGTTCTTC
CASTSGEYNEQFF
>.|few|TRBJ1-1|TRBV7-3
TGTGCCAGCAAAGGACAGCCGAACACTGAAGCTTTCTTT
CASKGQPNTEAFF
>.|.|TRBJ2-1|TRBV5-1
TGCGCCAGCAGCTTGGCGAGTGGTAGTTTTAATGAGCAGTTCTTC
CASSLASGSFNEQFF
>TRBD1|many|TRBJ1-1|TRBV5-1
TGCGCCAGCAGCTGGACAGGGGGATCGAACACTGAAGCTTTCTTT
CASSWTGGSNTEAFF
>.|.|TRBJ1-6|TRBV7-2
TGTGCCAGCAGCTTTTTGACTGGGGAGTATTCACCCCTCCACTTT
CASSFLTGEYSPLHF
>.|few|TRBJ1-1|TRBV6-5
TGTGCCAGCAGTTTACTCCAGGCCACTGAAGCTTTCTTT
CASSLLQATEAFF
>.|.|TRBJ2-3|TRBV6-2/TRBV6-3
TGTGCCAGCAGCCCCATCTTCGGGACTAGCACAGATACGCAGTATTTT
CASSPIFGTSTDTQYF
>TRBD1|.|TRBJ1-2|TRBV6-5
TGTGCCAGCAGACTCGGACAGGGCAGCTATGGCTACACCTTC
CASRLGQGSYGYTF
>.|few|TRBJ1-6|TRBV25-1
TGTGCCAGCAGTCAAGGGTCGTATAATTCACCCCTCCACTTT
CASSQGSYNSPLHF
>.|few|TRBJ1-1|TRBV6-6
TGTGCCAGCACTTCGGTCGCCGCCACTGAAGCTTTCTTT
CASTSVAATEAFF
>.|few|TRBJ1-1|TRBV6-4
TGTGCCAGCAGTGACGTTGAGGTCATGAACACTGAAGCTTTCTTT
CASSDVEVMNTEAFF
>TRBD2|.|TRBJ2-3|TRBV5-1
TGCGCCAGCGGAAATAGCGGGGTACTCACAGAAACGCAGTATTTT
CASGNSGVLTETQYF
>.|few|TRBJ1-1|TRBV5-1
TGCGCCAGCAGCTTGGTGGCGGGATCGAACACTGAAGCTTTCTTT
CASSLVAGSNTEAFF
>.|.|TRBJ2-3|TRBV5-4
TGTGCCAGCAGCTTCTGGGGGGGACTGGACGGACAGGATACGCAGTATTTT
CASSFWGGLDGQDTQYF
>.|.|TRBJ1-5|TRBV7-9
TGTGCCAGCAGCTCCCGTAGTTCGAGCGATCAGCCCCAGCATTTT
CASSSRSSSDQPQHF
>TRBD2|few|TRBJ2-7|TRBV6-2/TRBV6-3
TGTGCCAGCAGTTACCCTACTAGCGGACACTACGAGCAGTACTTC
CASSYPTSGHYEQYF
>TRBD1|.|TRBJ1-6|TRBV10-3
TGTGCCATCAGTGAGTCTGGGGACAGGGGTGACCTTAATTCACCCCTCCACTTT
CAISESGDRGDLNSPLHF
>TRBD2|.|TRBJ2-7|TRBV18
TGTGCCAGCTCACCTGGGCTAGCGGGGCTCTACGAGCAGTACTTC
CASSPGLAGLYEQYF
>.|few|TRBJ2-7|TRBV12-3/TRBV12-4
TGTGCCAGCAGTTCTACCGAGAGGGGTGTAGACGAGCAGTACTTC
CASSSTERGVDEQYF
>TRBD2|few|TRBJ2-5|TRBV23-1
TGCGCCAGCCGGGGGTCGGGACTAGTCGGAGAGACCCAGTACTTC
CASRGSGLVGETQYF
>.|few|TRBJ2-7|TRBV5-4
TGTGCCAGCAGCCTGGGGGGGCGGGGCACCTACGAGCAGTACTTC
CASSLGGRGTYEQYF
>.|few|TRBJ1-4|TRBV7-9
TGTGCCAGCAGCTTAGTATTGGGAATTTTTAATGAAAAACTGTTTTTT
CASSLVLGIFNEKLFF
>.|.|TRBJ2-5|TRBV7-2
TGTGCCAGCAGTCGAGGCGGGGGCGCAGAGACCCAGTACTTC
CASSRGGGAETQYF
>TRBD1|few|TRBJ2-3|TRBV2
TGTGCCAGCAGTCCGACCGGGACAGGGCCAGATACGCAGTATTTT
CASSPTGTGPDTQYF
>.|few|TRBJ2-2|TRBV27
TGTGCCAGCACTCAGAACACCGGGGAGCTGTTTTTT
CASTQNTGELFF
>TRBD1|.|TRBJ1-4|TRBV5-4
TGTGCCAGCAGCCCTAATGGACAGGGGATCAGTGAAAAACTGTTTTTT
CASSPNGQGISEKLFF
>TRBD1|.|TRBJ1-4|TRBV4-3
TGCGCCAGCAGCCAATGGTGGACAGGGAGTGAAAAACTGTTTTTT
CASSQWWTGSEKLFF
>.|.|TRBJ2-2|TRBV18
TGTGCCAGCTCACCGGCACACCAGAACACCGGGGAGCTGTTTTTT
CASSPAHQNTGELFF
>.|few|TRBJ1-6|TRBV7-6
TGTGCCAGCAGCTCCAATACAGGGATTAATTCACCCCTCCACTTT
CASSSNTGINSPLHF
>.|.|TRBJ1-4|TRBV5-1
TGCGCCAGCAGCTTGGATTTCGGACAGTCGGGTGAAAAACTGTTTTTT
CASSLDFGQSGEKLFF
>.|few|TRBJ2-5|TRBV4-3
TGCGCCAGCAGCCAAGAGGGTAGTGGGACCCAGTACTTC
CASSQEGSGTQYF
>.|.|TRBJ2-3|TRBV5-1
TGCGCCAGCAGCGTCCGGGGCACAGATACGCAGGATTTT
CASSVRGTDTQDF
>.|few|TRBJ2-7|TRBV15
TGTGCCACCAGCAGTAGGTCTGTCCGTCACTACGAGCAGTACTTC
CATSSRSVRHYEQYF
>.|few|TRBJ2-7|TRBV7-2
TGTGCCAGCAGCTTAGGGCTAGAGAATTACGAGCAGTACTTC
CASSLGLENYEQYF
>.|many|TRBJ2-3|TRBV20-1
TGCAGTGTCCCCGTCAGGTCCCGGGGGGATACGCAGTATTTT
CSVPVRSRGDTQYF
>TRBD2|.|TRBJ2-5|TRBV7-3
TGTGCCAGCAGCGTAGCGGGGGGGCCGAGGACCCAGTACTTC
CASSVAGGPRTQYF
>.|.|TRBJ2-3|TRBV9
TGTGCCAGCAGCGGAACCTCCGGGCCGGTATACTACACAGATACGCAGTATTTT
CASSGTSGPVYYTDTQYF
>.|few|TRBJ2-3|TRBV5-1
TGCGCCAGCAGCTTAGTTGGGACCGTAGATACGCAGTATTTT
CASSLVGTVDTQYF
>.|few|TRBJ2-1|TRBV19
TGTGCCAGTCTCCTAAGGGGGGGAAACAATGAGCAGTTCTTC
CASLLRGGNNEQFF
>.|.|TRBJ2-7|TRBV3-1
TGTGCCAGCAGCCTAGCGGCCGGGGTCCAGTCGCAGTACTTC
CASSLAAGVQSQYF
>.|.|TRBJ2-1|TRBV5-1
TGCGCCAGCAGCTCCGGGCGGTTACAGTTCTTC
CASSSGRLQFF
>.|.|TRBJ1-5|TRBV6-2/TRBV6-3
TGTGCCAGCAGTTACGGAAATAGCAATCAGCCCCAGCATTTT
CASSYGNSNQPQHF
>.|.|TRBJ1-6|TRBV7-3
TGTGCCAGCGCCTATCGAGGGAATTCACCCCTCCACTTT
CASAYRGNSPLHF
>.|few|TRBJ2-3|TRBV6-6
TGTGCCAGCAGTTACTCGAAGTCTGCGGTCTCTAGCACAGATACGCAGTATTTT
CASSYSKSAVSSTDTQYF
>TRBD1|few|TRBJ1-2|TRBV5-1
TGCGCCAGCAGCACCGGACAGGGAAGCTATGGCTACACCTTC
CASSTGQGSYGYTF
>.|.|TRBJ2-3|TRBV4-3
TGCGCCAGCAGCCAGTACAATACGGAGAGAGATACGCAGTATTTT
CASSQYNTERDTQYF
>.|few|TRBJ2-2|TRBV7-2
TGTGCCAGCAGCTTAGGGGGGCTCTTCGTCGGGGAGCTGTTTTTT
CASSLGGLFVGELFF
>.|many|TRBJ2-7|TRBV20-1
TGCAGTGCTAGAGAGGCCTCCTCCTACGAGCAGTACTTC
CSAREASSYEQYF
>.|few|TRBJ2-2|TRBV7-2
TGTGCCAGCAGCTACGACTGGAACACCGGGGAGCTGTTTTTT
CASSYDWNTGELFF
>.|few|TRBJ1-3|TRBV4-3
TGCGCCAGCAGCCAAGTTTTTGGACGGCAGGGCTCTGGAAACACCATATATTTT
CASSQVFGRQGSGNTIYF
>.|.|TRBJ2-3|TRBV11-2
TGTGCCAGCAGTCGTTTGGTGAGCACAGATACGCAGTATTTT
CASSRLVSTDTQYF
>.|.|TRBJ1-1|TRBV4-1
TGCGCCAGCAGCCTTGAGGGGAGTAGCACTGAAGCTTTCTTT
CASSLEGSSTEAFF
>.|.|TRBJ2-1|TRBV7-2
TGTGCCAGCAGCCTTACTAGAGATGAGCAGTTCTTC
CASSLTRDEQFF
>.|.|TRBJ2-2|TRBV7-9
TGTGCCAGCAGCTCCTCGAACCGGGACCGAGCCGGGGAGCTGTTTTTT
CASSSSNRDRAGELFF